This entry is about one TCR beta chain. The sample is drawn from a study of T cell changes during pregnancy in multiple sclerosis. Only in-frame clones appear in the TCRdb table, and some are missing; sequencing was by immunoSEQ multiplex PCR. The sample has about 83,000 clones, about nine tenths seen once. The sequencing used PBMCs, collected in the first trimester of pregnancy. This TCR derives from a female donor in good health, serving as a control in a pregnancy study. Some clones in this sample may be carry-over from other donors' samples.

CDR3 in DNA: TGTGCCAGCTCACCACCATCAGGGGCTGGAAACACCATATATTTT. Its protein is CASSPPSGAGNTIYF. The V call is TRBV18, the J call TRBJ1-3; D may be TRBD1 (6 bases). Trimming cost V 0 bases and J 2 bases, with 8 bases left between them. Germline V lookup: CDR1 KGHSH, CDR2 LQKENI. The length of the CDR3 is 15 residues.